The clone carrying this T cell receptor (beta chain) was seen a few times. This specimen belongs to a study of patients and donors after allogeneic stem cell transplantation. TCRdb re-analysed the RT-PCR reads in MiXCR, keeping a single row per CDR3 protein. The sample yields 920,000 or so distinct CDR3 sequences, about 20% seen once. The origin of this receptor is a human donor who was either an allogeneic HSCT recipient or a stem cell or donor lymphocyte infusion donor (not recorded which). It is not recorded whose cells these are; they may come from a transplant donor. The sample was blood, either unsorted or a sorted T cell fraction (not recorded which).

The CDR3 bases are TGTGCCAGCAGCCCCGTGAGAGGCCAGGAGACAGATACGCAGTATTTT. Its protein product is CASSPVRGQETDTQYF. The chain carries TRBV12-3 or TRBV12-4 and TRBJ2-3; the D is unclear. The CDR3 is 16 residues long. V dropped 6 bases and J dropped 3 bases, with 19 bases sitting between them.